Shown below are 3 T cell receptor beta chains from a single sample sequenced in a study of identical twins' blood T cells. One entry per CDR3 protein results from TCRdb running MiXCR on the 5' RACE reads. The sample consists of 300,000 to 400,000 distinct CDR3 sequences, around 30% of them appearing once. Sequenced sample: PBMCs. The origin of the receptors is a woman aged 18 to 50 in good health.

There are a few counts of this clonotype. The chain links TRBV27 to TRBJ1-1; no reliable D call. Trimming shortened V by 2 bases and J by 5 bases, and 12 bases separated the two germline ends. Germline CDR1 reads MNHEY; CDR2 reads SMNVEV (reference sequence). The CDR3 is made up of 14 amino acids. CDR3 amino acids: CASSLVSGLTEAFF. For the CDR3, the DNA is TGTGCCAGCAGTTTAGTTTCCGGCCTGACTGAAGCTTTCTTT.

The sample holds a few counts of this clonotype. V and J are TRBV11-1 and TRBJ2-1, with a weak D call TRBD2 (7 bases). The CDR3 spans 15 residues. V gave up 3 bases and J gave up 5 bases, with 14 bases separating them. Per germline, CDR1 SGHAT and CDR2 FQDESV (reference sequence). CDR3: CASSFVGGTNNEQFF. CDR3 DNA: TGTGCCAGCAGCTTTGTCGGGGGGACAAACAATGAGCAGTTCTTC.

This clonotype was seen a few times. The chain combines TRBV10-3 with TRBJ1-2; D remains unclear. The V end was cut by 3 bases, the J end by 3 bases, with 11 bases between. Germline-derived CDR1 and CDR2 are ENHRY and SYGVKD. This CDR3 contains 14 residues. The DNA of the CDR3 is TGTGCCATCAGTGATCCCCAGACCTACTATGGCTACACCTTC. It is translated as CAISDPQTYYGYTF.